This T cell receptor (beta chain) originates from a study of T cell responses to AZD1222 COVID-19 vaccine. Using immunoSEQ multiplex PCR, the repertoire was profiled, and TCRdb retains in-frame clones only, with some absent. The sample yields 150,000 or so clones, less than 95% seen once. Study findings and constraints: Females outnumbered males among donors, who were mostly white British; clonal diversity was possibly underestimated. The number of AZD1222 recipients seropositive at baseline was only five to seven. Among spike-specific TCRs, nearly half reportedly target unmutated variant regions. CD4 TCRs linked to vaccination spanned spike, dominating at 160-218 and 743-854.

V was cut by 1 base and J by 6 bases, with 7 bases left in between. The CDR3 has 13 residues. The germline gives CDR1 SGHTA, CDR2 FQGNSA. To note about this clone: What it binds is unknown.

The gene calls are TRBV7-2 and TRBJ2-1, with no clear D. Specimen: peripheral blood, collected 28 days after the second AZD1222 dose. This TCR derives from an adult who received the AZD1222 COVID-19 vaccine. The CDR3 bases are TGTGCCAGCAGCTTAGAGCCTGTCAATGAGCAGTTCTTC. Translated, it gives CASSLEPVNEQFF.